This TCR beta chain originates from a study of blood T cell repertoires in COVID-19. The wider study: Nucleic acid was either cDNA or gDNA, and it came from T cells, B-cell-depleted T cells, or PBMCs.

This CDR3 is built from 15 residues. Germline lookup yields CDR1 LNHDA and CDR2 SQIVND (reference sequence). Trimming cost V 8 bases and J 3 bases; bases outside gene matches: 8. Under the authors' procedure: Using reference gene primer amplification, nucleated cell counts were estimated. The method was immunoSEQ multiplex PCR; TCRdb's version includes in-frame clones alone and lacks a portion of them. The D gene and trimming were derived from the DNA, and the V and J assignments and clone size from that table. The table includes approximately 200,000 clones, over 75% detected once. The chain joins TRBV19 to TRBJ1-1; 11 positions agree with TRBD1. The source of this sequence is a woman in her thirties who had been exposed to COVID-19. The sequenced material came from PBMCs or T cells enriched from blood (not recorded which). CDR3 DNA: TGTGCCAGTGTTCAGGGACAGGGGGAGTACACTGAAGCTTTCTTT. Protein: CASVQGQGEYTEAFF.